These 11 T cell receptor beta chains originate from one sample sequenced in a study of blood T cell repertoires in COVID-19. Sequencing was performed with immunoSEQ multiplex PCR; in TCRdb, only in-frame clones are kept and a portion is missing. The sample includes about 340,000 clones, 80% to 90% of them seen just once. The sequenced sample was PBMCs or T cells enriched from blood (not recorded which). The source is a woman aged 40 to 49 with acute COVID-19.

The chain recombines TRBV19 with TRBJ2-1, with 9 bases lining up with TRBD2. The CDR3 covers 16 residues. V shed 6 bases and J 8 bases; nucleotides not matched to a gene: 14. Germline V gives CDR1 LNHDA, CDR2 SQIVND (reference sequence). The chain's CDR3 is CASSRSGSSERYEQFF. The CDR3 nucleotides read TGTGCCAGTAGCCGTAGCGGGAGTTCCGAACGGTATGAGCAGTTCTTC.

The J gene is TRBJ1-1, the V gene TRBV5-6; 10 bases are a match to TRBD1. CDR1 and CDR2 (germline): SGHDT, YYEEEE. The CDR3 consists of 18 residues. The V and J ends lost 3 bases and 3 bases, in that order; junction bases with no gene match: 14. The CDR3 protein is CASSSSDRGLSFHTEAFF. CDR3 sequence (DNA): TGTGCCAGCAGCTCCTCTGACAGGGGGCTCTCTTTCCACACTGAAGCTTTCTTT. The full variable domain, rest sourced from reference TRBV5-6 and TRBJ1-1, is DAGVTQSPTHLIKTRGQQVTLRCSPKSGHDTVSWYQQALGQGPQFIFQYYEEEERQRGNFPDRFSGHQFPNYSSELNVNALLLGDSALYLCASSSSDRGLSFHTEAFFGQGTRLTVV.

This chain connects TRBV7-9 to TRBJ1-5; possibly TRBD1 for D (5 bases). CDR3 length equals 16 residues. Per the germline V gene, CDR1 is SEHNR and CDR2 is FQNEAQ (reference sequence). Trimming took off 1 base at V and 1 base at J, with 11 bases between the two ends. The CDR3 DNA follows: TGTGCCAGCAGCTTAGATGGGAGGGGAAGCAATCAGCCCCAGCATTTT. Encoded protein: CASSLDGRGSNQPQHF. The full variable domain, rest sourced from reference TRBV7-9 and TRBJ1-5, is DTGVSQNPRHKITKRGQNVTFRCDPISEHNRLYWYRQTLGQGPEFLTYFQNEAQLEKSRLLSDRFSAERPKGSFSTLEIQRTEQGDSAMYLCASSLDGRGSNQPQHFGDGTRLSIL.

The V and J genes are TRBV19 and TRBJ1-1, with 9 bases matching TRBD1. This CDR3 contains 16 residues. Germline values: CDR1 LNHDA, CDR2 SQIVND (reference sequence). Losses at the gene ends were 4 bases for V and 2 bases for J; bases not matched to a gene: 8. The CDR3 DNA reads TGTGCCAGTAGTACCGGGACAGGGAGCTCAAACACTGAAGCTTTCTTT. Protein product: CASSTGTGSSNTEAFF. Drawing the rest from reference TRBV19 and TRBJ1-1, the complete variable domain is DGGITQSPKYLFRKEGQNVTLSCEQNLNHDAMYWYRQDPGQGLRLIYYSQIVNDFQKGDIAEGYSVSREKKESFPLTVTSAQKNPTAFYLCASSTGTGSSNTEAFFGQGTRLTVV.

The chain has TRBV3-1 (or the pseudogene TRBV3-2) and TRBJ1-2; 7 bases fit TRBD1. Trimming removed 5 bases from V and 6 bases from J; junction bases left unmatched: 3. The CDR3 totals 12 residues. The V gene's germline CDR1 is LGHDT and CDR2 YNNKEL (reference sequence). CDR3 sequence (DNA): TGTGCCAGCAGCAGGGGGACAGATGGCTACACCTTC. Residues: CASSRGTDGYTF.

V is TRBV19 and J is TRBJ2-3, with 9 bases that match TRBD2. CDR3 length equals 14 residues. CDR1 and CDR2 (germline): LNHDA, SQIVND (reference sequence). With V trimmed by 7 bases and J by 1 base, 3 bases remained unmatched. The CDR3 reads CASTVAGGTDTQYF. In DNA, the CDR3 is TGTGCCAGTACTGTAGCGGGGGGCACAGATACGCAGTATTTT. Filled out from reference TRBV19 and TRBJ2-3, the complete variable domain reads DGGITQSPKYLFRKEGQNVTLSCEQNLNHDAMYWYRQDPGQGLRLIYYSQIVNDFQKGDIAEGYSVSREKKESFPLTVTSAQKNPTAFYLCASTVAGGTDTQYFGPGTRLTVL.

CDR3 region: CASSSVWDRGSDTQYF. The CDR3 nucleotides are TGTGCCAGCAGCTCAGTATGGGACAGGGGGTCAGATACGCAGTATTTT. The rearrangement links TRBV9 to TRBJ2-3; TRBD1 agrees at 11 bases. Germline loops: CDR1 SGDLS, CDR2 YYNGEE. This CDR3 region has 16 residues. V lost 4 bases and J lost 4; bases outside the gene matches: 8.

The rearrangement uses TRBV18 and TRBJ2-1; D remains ambiguous. There are 15 residues in the CDR3. Trimming took off 4 bases at V and 2 bases at J, with 12 bases between the two ends. CDR1 KGHSH and CDR2 LQKENI come from the germline V gene. In nucleotides, the CDR3 is TGTGCCAGCTCACTAGACAATTCCCCCTACAATGAGCAGTTCTTC. It encodes CASSLDNSPYNEQFF.

Worth noting for this clone: Other DNA sequences in the sample encode the same CDR3. This sequence joins TRBV3-1 (or the pseudogene TRBV3-2) and TRBJ1-1; D is ambiguous. V gave up 1 base and J gave up 2 bases, with 5 bases separating them. The germline gives CDR1 LGHDT, CDR2 YNNKEL (reference sequence). CDR3 length: 13 amino acids. The CDR3 loop is CASSQVVNTEAFF. The CDR3 nucleotides are TGTGCCAGCAGCCAAGTAGTCAACACTGAAGCTTTCTTT.

As DNA, the CDR3 is TGTGCCACCAGTGAGGCGGGACAGCTAGGAAACACCATATATTTT. Translating it yields CATSEAGQLGNTIYF. The chain uses TRBV24-1 and TRBJ1-3, with 7 bases fitting TRBD1. The CDR3 is 15 residues long. CDR1 and CDR2 from the germline V gene are KGHDR and SFDVKD. The V segment lost 4 bases and the J segment 4 bases; nucleotides outside the gene matches: 6.

The gene calls are TRBV3-1 (or the pseudogene TRBV3-2) and TRBJ1-4; 9 nucleotides agree with TRBD1. Trimming took 3 bases from V and 8 from J; bases not matched to a gene: 10. The length of the CDR3 is 16 residues. Germline V gene data show CDR1 as LGHDT and CDR2 as YNNKEL (reference sequence). The DNA of the CDR3 is TGTGCCAGCAGCCAGCCGAAAACAGGGGGCCTAGAAAAACTGTTTTTT. It is translated as CASSQPKTGGLEKLFF.